A selection of T cell receptor beta chains follows, all from one sample in a study of cytomegalovirus exposure and HLA in healthy donors. Libraries were prepared by immunoSEQ multiplex PCR; TCRdb keeps only in-frame clonotypes and omits some of them. The sample includes nearly 200,000 clones, over 75% seen only once; the top ten take 0.098%. The material sequenced was PBMCs. These receptors were obtained from a boy younger than 10 in good health and CMV-seronegative. Each CDR3 is given with its conserved first and last residue. Each record gives: J gene, V gene, clone size, CDR3 protein. Size values are once, few and many counts, or a class for expanded clones, and some rows have none.

>TRBJ1-2|TRBV7-2|.
CASSTTGYGYTF
>TRBJ2-4|TRBV11-2|.
CASRTMRENSQYF
>TRBJ2-7|TRBV25-1|.
CASTLTGEYEQYF
>TRBJ2-5|TRBV4-1|.
CASSQGRTSGGRETQYF
>TRBJ1-2|TRBV6-5|.
CASRDGGGFDYTF
>TRBJ1-1|TRBV19|.
CASRVGAADTEAFF
>TRBJ2-5|TRBV7-8|.
CASSTAGGWEETQYF
>TRBJ1-2|TRBV5-4|.
CASSLASDSYGYTF
>TRBJ2-6|TRBV6-1|.
CASSPWGGGANVLTF
>TRBJ2-1|TRBV5-5|.
CASSLVRGGQHEQFF
>TRBJ1-3|TRBV7-9|.
CASGGMGQTGNTIYF
>TRBJ2-7|TRBV7-9|.
CASSLASVNHEQYF
>TRBJ2-5|TRBV5-6|.
CASSLLAAGRETQYF
>TRBJ1-1|TRBV5-1|.
CASMAGGMTEAFF
>TRBJ2-7|TRBV10-2|.
CASSGSIGLAGGRGYEQYF
>TRBJ1-1|TRBV18|.
CASSPPPTGTEAFF
>TRBJ1-1|TRBV7-9|once
CASSLGTALSPNTEAFF
>TRBJ1-2|TRBV7-9|few
CASSLLAGTNYGYTF
>TRBJ1-2|TRBV2|.
CASTPRGDFYYGYTF
>TRBJ1-3|TRBV7-9|.
CASSLVTGHAAEAIYF
>TRBJ2-7|TRBV18|.
CASSPGGWSYEQYF
>TRBJ2-6|TRBV5-8|few
CASTQRGAAGANVLTF
>TRBJ1-2|TRBV14|.
CASSQGSGAGTDYGYTF
>TRBJ1-1|TRBV19|few
CASSISLRRGTEAFF